Detailed here is one T cell receptor (beta chain). Trimming cost V 7 bases and J 7 bases; bases outside gene matches: 14. There are 15 residues in the CDR3. Germline V gene lookup returns CDR1 SNHLY and CDR2 FYNNEI. The repertoire was sequenced with immunoSEQ multiplex PCR; TCRdb's copy has only in-frame clones and lacks some. The data contain roughly 74,000 clones, about four fifths of them singletons. The data stem from a study of T cell clones after liver transplantation. This clonotype originated in a human donor who received a liver transplant. The sample was CD4+ T cells from blood, taken before liver transplant. The J gene is TRBJ1-2, the V gene TRBV2, with TRBD1 matching 8 bases. In DNA, the CDR3 is TGTGCCAGCACCCTCCCCAGGACAGGGTTCTCTGGCTACACCTTC. Translated: CASTLPRTGFSGYTF.